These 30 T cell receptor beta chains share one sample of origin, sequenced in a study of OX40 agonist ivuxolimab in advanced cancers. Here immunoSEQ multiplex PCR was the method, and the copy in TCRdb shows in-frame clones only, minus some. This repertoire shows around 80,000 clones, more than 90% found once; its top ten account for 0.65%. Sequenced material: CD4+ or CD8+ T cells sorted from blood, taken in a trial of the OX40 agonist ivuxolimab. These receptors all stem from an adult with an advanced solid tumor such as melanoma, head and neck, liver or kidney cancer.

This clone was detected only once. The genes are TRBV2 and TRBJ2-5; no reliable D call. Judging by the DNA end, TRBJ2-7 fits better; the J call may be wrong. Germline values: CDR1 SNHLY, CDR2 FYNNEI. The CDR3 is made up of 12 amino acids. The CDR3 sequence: CATRGVTYEQYF. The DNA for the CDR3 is TGTGCCACCAGAGGAGTTACCTACGAGCAGTACTTC.

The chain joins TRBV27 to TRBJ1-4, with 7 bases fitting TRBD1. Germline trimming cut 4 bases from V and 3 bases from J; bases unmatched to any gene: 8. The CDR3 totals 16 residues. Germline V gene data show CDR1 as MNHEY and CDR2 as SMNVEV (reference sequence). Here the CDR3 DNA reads TGTGCCAGCAGTTCCTTAGGACAGGTCCCTAATGAAAAACTGTTTTTT. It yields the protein CASSSLGQVPNEKLFF.

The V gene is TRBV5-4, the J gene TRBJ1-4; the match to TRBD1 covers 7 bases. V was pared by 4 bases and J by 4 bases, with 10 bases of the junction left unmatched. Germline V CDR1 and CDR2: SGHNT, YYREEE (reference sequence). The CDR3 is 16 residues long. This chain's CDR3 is CASSVRQGLINEKLFF. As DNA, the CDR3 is TGTGCCAGCAGCGTGAGACAGGGCCTCATTAATGAAAAACTGTTTTTT.

The CDR3 coding sequence is TGCGCCAGCAGCAGAGCGGGAGAAGACACAGATACGCAGTATTTT. Its translation: CASSRAGEDTDTQYF. This rearrangement joins TRBV5-1 to TRBJ2-3, with 8 nucleotides matching TRBD2. Germline assignment: CDR1 SGHRS and CDR2 YFSETQ. The CDR3 spans 15 residues. V trimming: 4 bases; J trimming: 2 bases; junction bases outside the gene matches: 6. The whole variable domain, remainder taken from reference TRBV5-1 and TRBJ2-3, is KAGVTQTPRYLIKTRGQQVTLSCSPISGHRSVSWYQQTPGQGLQFLFEYFSETQRNKGNFPGRFSGRQFSNSRSEMNVSTLELGDSALYLCASSRAGEDTDTQYFGPGTRLTVL.

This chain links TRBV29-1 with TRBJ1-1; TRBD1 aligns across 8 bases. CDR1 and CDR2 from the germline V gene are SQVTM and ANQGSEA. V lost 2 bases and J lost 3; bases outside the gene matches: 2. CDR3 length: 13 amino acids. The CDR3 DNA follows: TGCAGCGTTGAATTGGGACAGGACACTGAAGCTTTCTTT. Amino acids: CSVELGQDTEAFF.

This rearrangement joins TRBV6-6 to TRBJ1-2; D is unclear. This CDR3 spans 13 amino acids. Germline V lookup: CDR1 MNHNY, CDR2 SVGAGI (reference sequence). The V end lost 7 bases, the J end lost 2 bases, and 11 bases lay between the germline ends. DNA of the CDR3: TGTGCCAGCACCTTGGGGTTAAACTATGGCTACACCTTC. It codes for CASTLGLNYGYTF.

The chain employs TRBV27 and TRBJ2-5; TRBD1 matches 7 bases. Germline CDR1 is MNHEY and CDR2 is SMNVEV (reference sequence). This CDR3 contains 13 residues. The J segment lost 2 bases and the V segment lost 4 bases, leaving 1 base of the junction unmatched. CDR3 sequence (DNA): TGTGCCAGCAGTTCGGGACAGCAAGAGACCCAGTACTTC. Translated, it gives CASSSGQQETQYF.

The DNA of the CDR3 is TGTGCCAGCAGCGTTACGGACAGGAACCATGTGGCTTTCTTT. Its translation: CASSVTDRNHVAFF. V gene TRBV9 combines with J gene TRBJ1-1; TRBD1 aligns across 7 bases. Unmatched junction bases numbered 12, after V lost 2 bases and J lost 11 bases. CDR3 size: 14 residues. Germline values: CDR1 SGDLS, CDR2 YYNGEE.

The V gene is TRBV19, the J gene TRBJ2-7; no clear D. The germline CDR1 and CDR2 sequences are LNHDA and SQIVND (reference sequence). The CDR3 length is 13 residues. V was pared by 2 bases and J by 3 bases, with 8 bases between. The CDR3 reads CASSIRVHYEQYF. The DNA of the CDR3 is TGTGCCAGTAGTATAAGGGTTCACTACGAGCAGTACTTC.

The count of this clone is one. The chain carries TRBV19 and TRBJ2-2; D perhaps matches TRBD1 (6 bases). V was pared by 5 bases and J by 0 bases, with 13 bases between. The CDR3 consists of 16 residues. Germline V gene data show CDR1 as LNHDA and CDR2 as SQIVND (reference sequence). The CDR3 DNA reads TGTGCCAGTAGTTCGCTTAGACAGGCGAACACCGGGGAGCTGTTTTTT. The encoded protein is CASSSLRQANTGELFF.

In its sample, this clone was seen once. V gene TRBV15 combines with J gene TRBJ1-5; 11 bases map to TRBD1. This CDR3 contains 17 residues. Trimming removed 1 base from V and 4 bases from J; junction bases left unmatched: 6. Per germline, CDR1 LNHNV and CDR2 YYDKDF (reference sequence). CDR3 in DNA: TGTGCCACCAGCAGAGTCATCCGGGACAGGGGGAATCAGCCCCAGCATTTT. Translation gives CATSRVIRDRGNQPQHF.

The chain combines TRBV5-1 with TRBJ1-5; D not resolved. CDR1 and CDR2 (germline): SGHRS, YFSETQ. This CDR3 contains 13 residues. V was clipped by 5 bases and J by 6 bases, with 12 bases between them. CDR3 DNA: TGCGCCAGCAGGGAGGGAGTCAGTCAGCCCCAGCATTTT. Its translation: CASREGVSQPQHF.

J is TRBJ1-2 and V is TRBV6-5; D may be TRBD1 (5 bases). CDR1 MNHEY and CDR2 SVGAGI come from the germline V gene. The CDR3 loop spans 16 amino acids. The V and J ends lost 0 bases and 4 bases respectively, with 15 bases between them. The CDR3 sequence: CASSYSYPPGGYGYTF. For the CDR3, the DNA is TGTGCCAGCAGTTACTCCTATCCCCCCGGGGGCTATGGCTACACCTTC.

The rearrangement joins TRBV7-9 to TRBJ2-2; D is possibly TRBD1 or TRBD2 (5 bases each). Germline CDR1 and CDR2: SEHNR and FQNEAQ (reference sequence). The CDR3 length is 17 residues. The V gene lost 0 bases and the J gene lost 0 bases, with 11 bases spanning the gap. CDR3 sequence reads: CASSLAWDVTNTGELFF. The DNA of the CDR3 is TGTGCCAGCAGCTTAGCTTGGGACGTAACGAACACCGGGGAGCTGTTTTTT. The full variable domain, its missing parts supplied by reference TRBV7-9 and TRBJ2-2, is DTGVSQNPRHKITKRGQNVTFRCDPISEHNRLYWYRQTLGQGPEFLTYFQNEAQLEKSRLLSDRFSAERPKGSFSTLEIQRTEQGDSAMYLCASSLAWDVTNTGELFFGEGSRLTVL.

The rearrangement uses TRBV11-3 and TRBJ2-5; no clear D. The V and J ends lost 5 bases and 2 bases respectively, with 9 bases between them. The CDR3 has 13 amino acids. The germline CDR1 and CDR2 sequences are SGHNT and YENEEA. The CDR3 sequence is CASSGTVQETQYF. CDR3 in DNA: TGTGCCAGCAGCGGCACAGTACAAGAGACCCAGTACTTC.

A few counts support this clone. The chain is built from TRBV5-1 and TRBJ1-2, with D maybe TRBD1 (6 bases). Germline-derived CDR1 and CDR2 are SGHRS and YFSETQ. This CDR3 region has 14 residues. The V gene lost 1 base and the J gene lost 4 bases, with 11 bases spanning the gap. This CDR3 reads CASSLMQGSYGYTF. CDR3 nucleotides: TGCGCCAGCAGCTTGATGCAGGGGAGCTATGGCTACACCTTC.

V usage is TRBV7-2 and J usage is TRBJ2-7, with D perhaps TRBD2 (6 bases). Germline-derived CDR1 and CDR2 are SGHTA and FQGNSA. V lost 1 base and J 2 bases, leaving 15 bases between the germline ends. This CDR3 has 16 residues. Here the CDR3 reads CASSLGAEGLAYEQYF. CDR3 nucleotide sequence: TGTGCCAGCAGCTTAGGGGCAGAGGGACTTGCCTACGAGCAGTACTTC.

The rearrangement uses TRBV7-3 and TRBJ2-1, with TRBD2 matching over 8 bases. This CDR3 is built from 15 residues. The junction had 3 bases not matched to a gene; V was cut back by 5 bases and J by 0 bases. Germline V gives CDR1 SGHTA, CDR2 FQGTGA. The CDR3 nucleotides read TGTGCCAGCAGCATCAGCGGGAGCTCCTACAATGAGCAGTTCTTC. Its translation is CASSISGSSYNEQFF.

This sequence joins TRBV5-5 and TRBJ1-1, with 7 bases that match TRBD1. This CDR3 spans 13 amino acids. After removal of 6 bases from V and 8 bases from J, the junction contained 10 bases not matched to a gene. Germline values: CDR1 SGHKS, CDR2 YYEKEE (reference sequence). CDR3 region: CASNPTGWEEAFF. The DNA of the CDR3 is TGTGCCAGCAACCCGACAGGGTGGGAGGAAGCTTTCTTT.

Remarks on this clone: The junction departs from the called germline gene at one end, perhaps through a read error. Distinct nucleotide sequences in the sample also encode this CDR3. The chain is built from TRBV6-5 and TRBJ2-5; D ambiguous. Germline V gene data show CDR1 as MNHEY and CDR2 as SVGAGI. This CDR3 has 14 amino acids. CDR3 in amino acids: CASSYSAAVETQYF. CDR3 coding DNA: TGTGCCAGCAGCTACTCCGCCGCGGTGGAGACCCAGTACTTC.

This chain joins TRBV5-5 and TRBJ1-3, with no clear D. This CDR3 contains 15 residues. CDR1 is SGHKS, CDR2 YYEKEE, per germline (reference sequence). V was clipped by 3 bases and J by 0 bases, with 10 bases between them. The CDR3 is CASSSVGYSGNTIYF. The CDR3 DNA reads TGTGCCAGCAGCTCCGTCGGGTACTCTGGAAACACCATATATTTT.

The CDR3 coding sequence is TGTGCCAGCTCACCAACTGACCGGGAGACCCAGTACTTC. This codes for CASSPTDRETQYF. V usage is TRBV18 and J usage is TRBJ2-5; unclear D gene. The V and J ends lost 2 bases and 5 bases respectively, with 9 bases between them. Germline V gives CDR1 KGHSH, CDR2 LQKENI. The CDR3 has 13 amino acids.

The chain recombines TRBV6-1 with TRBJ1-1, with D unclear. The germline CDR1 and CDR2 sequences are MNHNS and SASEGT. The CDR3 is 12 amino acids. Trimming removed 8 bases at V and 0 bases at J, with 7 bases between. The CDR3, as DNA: TGTGCCAGCCTATTTATGAACACTGAAGCTTTCTTT. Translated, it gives CASLFMNTEAFF.

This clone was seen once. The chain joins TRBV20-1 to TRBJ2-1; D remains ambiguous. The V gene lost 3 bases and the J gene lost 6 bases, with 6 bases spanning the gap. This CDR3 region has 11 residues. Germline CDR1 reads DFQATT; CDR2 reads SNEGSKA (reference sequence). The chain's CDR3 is CSASMRNEQFF. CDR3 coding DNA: TGCAGTGCTAGTATGCGCAATGAGCAGTTCTTC.

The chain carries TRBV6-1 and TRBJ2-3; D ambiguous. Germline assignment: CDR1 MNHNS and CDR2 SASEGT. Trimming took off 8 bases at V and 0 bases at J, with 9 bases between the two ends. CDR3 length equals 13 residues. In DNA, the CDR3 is TGTGCCAGCGGTGGCCGTAGCACAGATACGCAGTATTTT. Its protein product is CASGGRSTDTQYF.

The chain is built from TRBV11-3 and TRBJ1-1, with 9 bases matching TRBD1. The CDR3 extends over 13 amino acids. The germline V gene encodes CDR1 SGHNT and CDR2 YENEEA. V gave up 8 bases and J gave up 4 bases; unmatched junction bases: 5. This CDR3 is CASRGTGSTEAFF. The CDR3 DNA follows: TGTGCCAGCCGCGGGACAGGGTCCACTGAAGCTTTCTTT. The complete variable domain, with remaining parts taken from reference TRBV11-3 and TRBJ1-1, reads EAGVVQSPRYKIIEKKQPVAFWCNPISGHNTLYWYLQNLGQGPELLIRYENEEAVDDSQLPKDRFSAERLKGVDSTLKIQPAELGDSAVYLCASRGTGSTEAFFGQGTRLTVV.

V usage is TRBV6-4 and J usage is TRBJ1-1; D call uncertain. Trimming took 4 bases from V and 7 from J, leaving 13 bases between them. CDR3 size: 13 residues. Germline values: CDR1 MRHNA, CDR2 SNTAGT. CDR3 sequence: CASSAFYTGEAFF. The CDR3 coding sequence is TGTGCCAGCAGTGCCTTCTACACCGGTGAAGCTTTCTTT.

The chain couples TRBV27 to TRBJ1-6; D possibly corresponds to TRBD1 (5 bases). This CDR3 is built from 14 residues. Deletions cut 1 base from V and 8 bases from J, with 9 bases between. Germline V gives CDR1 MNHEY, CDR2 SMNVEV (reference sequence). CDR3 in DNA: TGTGCCAGCAGTTTATTGGGGCGGGATTCACCCCTCCACTTT. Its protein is CASSLLGRDSPLHF.

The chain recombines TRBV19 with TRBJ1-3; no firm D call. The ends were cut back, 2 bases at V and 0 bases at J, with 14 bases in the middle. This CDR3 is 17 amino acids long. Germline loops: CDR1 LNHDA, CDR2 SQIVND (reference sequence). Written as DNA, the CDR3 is TGTGCCAGTAGTATAAATGGGGATCCTAACTCTGGAAACACCATATATTTT. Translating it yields CASSINGDPNSGNTIYF.

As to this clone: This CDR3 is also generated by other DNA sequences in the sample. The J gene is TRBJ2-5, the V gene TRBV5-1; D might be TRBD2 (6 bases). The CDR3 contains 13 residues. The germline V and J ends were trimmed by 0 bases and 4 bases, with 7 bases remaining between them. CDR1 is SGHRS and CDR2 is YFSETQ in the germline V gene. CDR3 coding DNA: TGCGCCAGCAGCTTGGCGGAGGGAGAGACCCAGTACTTC. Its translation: CASSLAEGETQYF.